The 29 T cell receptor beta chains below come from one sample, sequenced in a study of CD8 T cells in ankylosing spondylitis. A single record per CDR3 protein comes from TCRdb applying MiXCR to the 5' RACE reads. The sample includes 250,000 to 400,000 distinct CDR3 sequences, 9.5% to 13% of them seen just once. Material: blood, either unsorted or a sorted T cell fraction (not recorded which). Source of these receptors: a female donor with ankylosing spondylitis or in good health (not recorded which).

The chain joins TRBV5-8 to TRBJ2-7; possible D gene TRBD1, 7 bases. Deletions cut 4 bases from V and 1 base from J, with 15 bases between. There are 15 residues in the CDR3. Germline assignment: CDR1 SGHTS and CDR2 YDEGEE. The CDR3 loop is CASSRAGQWSYEQYF. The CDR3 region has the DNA TGTGCCAGCAGCCGGGCGGGACAGTGGTCCTACGAGCAGTACTTC.

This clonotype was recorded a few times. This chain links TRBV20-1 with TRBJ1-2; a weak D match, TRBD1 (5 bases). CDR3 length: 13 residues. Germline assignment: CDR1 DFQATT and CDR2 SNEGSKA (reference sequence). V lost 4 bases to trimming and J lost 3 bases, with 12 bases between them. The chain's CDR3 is CSATGFRDYGYTF. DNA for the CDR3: TGCAGTGCTACCGGATTCAGGGACTATGGCTACACCTTC.

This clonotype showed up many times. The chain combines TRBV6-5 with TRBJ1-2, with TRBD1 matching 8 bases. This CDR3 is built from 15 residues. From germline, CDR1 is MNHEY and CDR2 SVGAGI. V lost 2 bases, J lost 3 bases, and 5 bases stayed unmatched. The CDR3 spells CASSYGTGHDYGYTF. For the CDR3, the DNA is TGTGCCAGCAGTTACGGGACAGGACACGACTATGGCTACACCTTC.

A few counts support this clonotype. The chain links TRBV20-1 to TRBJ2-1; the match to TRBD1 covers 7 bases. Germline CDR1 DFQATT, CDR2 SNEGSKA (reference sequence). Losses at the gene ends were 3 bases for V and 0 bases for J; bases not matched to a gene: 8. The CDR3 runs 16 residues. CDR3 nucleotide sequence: TGCAGTGCTAGTGCCCCGGGACAGATCTCCTACAATGAGCAGTTCTTC. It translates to CSASAPGQISYNEQFF.

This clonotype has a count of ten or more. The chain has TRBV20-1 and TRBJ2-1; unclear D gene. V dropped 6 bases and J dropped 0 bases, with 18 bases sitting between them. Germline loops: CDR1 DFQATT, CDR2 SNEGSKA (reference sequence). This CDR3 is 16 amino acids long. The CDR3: CSALGPLGFSYNEQFF. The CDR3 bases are TGCAGTGCCCTCGGACCCCTTGGGTTCTCCTACAATGAGCAGTTCTTC.

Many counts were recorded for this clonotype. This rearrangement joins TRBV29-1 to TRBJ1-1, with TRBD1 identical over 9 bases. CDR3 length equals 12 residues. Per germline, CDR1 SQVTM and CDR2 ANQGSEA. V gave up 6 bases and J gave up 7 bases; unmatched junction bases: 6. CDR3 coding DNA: TGCAGCGTCCAGGGGACAGGGCATGAAGCTTTCTTT. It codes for CSVQGTGHEAFF.

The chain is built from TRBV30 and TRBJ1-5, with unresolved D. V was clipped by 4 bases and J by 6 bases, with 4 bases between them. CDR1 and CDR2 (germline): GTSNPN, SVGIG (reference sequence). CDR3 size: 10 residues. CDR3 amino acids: CAWMGQPQHF. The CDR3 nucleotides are TGTGCCTGGATGGGTCAGCCCCAGCATTTT.

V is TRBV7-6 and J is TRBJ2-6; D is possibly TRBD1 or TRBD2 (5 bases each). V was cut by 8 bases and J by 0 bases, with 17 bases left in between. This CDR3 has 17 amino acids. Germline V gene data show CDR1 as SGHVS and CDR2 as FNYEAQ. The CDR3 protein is CASSPEGLISGANVLTF. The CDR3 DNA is TGTGCCAGCTCCCCAGAGGGGCTAATCTCTGGGGCCAACGTCCTGACTTTC.

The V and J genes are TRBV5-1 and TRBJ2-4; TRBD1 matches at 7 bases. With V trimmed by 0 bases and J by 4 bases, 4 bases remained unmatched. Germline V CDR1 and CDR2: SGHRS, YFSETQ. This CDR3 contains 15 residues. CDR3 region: CASSLGDRTKNIQYF. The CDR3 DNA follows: TGCGCCAGCAGCTTGGGGGACAGAACTAAAAACATTCAGTACTTC.

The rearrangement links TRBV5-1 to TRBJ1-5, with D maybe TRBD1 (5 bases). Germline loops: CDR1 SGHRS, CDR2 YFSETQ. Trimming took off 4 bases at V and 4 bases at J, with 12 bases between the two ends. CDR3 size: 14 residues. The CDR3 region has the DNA TGCGCCAGCAGCCCGGGACTTAAGAATCAGCCCCAGCATTTT. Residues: CASSPGLKNQPQHF.

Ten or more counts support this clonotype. CDR3 region: CASSLMLLGGELFF. The DNA of the CDR3 is TGTGCCAGCAGCTTAATGCTCTTGGGCGGGGAGCTGTTTTTT. The J gene is TRBJ2-2, the V gene TRBV7-2; D not certain. This CDR3 is 14 amino acids long. Germline V gives CDR1 SGHTA, CDR2 FQGNSA. V was shortened by 2 bases and J by 7 bases, with 11 bases between the two germline ends.

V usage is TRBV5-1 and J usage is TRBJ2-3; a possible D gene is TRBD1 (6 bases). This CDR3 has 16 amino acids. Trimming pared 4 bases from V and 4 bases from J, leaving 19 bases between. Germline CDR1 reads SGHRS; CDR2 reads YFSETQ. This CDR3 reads CASSPLLTGTADTQYF. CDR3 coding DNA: TGCGCCAGCAGCCCCTTACTTACAGGGACGGCAGATACGCAGTATTTT.

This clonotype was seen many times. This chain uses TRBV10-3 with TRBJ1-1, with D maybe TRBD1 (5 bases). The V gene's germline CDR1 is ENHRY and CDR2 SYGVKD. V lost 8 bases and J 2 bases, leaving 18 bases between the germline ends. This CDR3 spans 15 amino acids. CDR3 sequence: CAIWDGYGQNTEAFF. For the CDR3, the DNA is TGTGCCATCTGGGACGGGTACGGGCAAAACACTGAAGCTTTCTTT.

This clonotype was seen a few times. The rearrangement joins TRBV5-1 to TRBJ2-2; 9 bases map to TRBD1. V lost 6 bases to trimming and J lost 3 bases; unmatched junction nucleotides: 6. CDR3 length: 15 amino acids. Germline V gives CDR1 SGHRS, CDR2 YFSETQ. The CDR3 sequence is CASTFRTGDTGELFF. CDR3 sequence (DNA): TGCGCCAGCACCTTCCGGACAGGGGACACCGGGGAGCTGTTTTTT.

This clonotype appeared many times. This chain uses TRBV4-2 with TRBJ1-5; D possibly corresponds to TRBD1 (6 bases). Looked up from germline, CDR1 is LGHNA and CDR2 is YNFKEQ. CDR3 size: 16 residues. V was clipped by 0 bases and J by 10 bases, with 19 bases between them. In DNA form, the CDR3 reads TGTGCCAGCAGCCAAGATCGAGGTCAGGGGAGGACCCCCCAGCATTTT. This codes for CASSQDRGQGRTPQHF.

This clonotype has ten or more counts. The CDR3 DNA is TGTGCCAGCAGTTGGGACAGGGGGGATCAGCCCCAGCATTTT. It yields the protein CASSWDRGDQPQHF. V is TRBV12-3 or TRBV12-4 and J is TRBJ1-5; 11 nucleotides agree with TRBD1. The CDR3 loop spans 14 amino acids. With V trimmed by 4 bases and J by 5 bases, 1 base remained unmatched.

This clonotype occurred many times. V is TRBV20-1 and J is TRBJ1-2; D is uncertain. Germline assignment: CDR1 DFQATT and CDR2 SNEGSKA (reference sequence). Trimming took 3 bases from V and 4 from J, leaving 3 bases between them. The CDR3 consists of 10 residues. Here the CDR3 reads CSASSYGYTF. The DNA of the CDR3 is TGCAGTGCTAGCAGCTATGGCTACACCTTC.

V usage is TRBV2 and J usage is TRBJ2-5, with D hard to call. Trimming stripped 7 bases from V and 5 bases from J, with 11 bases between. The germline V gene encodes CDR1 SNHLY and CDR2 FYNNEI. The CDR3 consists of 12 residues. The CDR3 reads CASIGLRETQYF. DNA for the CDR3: TGTGCCAGCATTGGATTGCGCGAGACCCAGTACTTC.

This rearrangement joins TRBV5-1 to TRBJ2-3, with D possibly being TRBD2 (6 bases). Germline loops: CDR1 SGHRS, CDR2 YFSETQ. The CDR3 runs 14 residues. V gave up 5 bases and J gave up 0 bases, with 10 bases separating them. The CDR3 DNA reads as TGCGCCAGCAGGTGGGAGGTTAGCACAGATACGCAGTATTTT. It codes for CASRWEVSTDTQYF.

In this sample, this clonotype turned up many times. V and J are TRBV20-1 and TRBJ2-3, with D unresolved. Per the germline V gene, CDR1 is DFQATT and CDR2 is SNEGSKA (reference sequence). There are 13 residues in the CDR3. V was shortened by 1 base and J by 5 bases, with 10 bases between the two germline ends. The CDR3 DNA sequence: TGCAGTGCTAGAGGAAACGGCGGAGATACGCAGTATTTT. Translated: CSARGNGGDTQYF.

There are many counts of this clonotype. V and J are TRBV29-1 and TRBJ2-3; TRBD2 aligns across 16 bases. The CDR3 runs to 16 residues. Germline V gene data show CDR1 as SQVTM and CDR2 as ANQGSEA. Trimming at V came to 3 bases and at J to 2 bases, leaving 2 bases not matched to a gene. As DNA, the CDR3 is TGCAGCGTTGAGGGGACTAGCGGGAGGGCCACAGATACGCAGTATTTT. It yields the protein CSVEGTSGRATDTQYF.

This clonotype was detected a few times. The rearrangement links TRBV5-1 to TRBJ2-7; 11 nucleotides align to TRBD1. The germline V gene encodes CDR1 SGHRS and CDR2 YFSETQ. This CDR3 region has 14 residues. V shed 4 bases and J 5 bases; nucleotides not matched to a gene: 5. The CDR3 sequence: CASSPGTGGNEQYF. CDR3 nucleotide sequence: TGCGCCAGCAGCCCTGGGACAGGGGGGAACGAGCAGTACTTC.

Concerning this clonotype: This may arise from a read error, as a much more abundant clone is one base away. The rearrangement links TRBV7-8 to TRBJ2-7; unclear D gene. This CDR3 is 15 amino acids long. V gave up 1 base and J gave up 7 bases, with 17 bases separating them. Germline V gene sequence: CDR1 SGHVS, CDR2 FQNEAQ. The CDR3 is CASSLGGTKNEEQYF. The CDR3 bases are TGTGCCAGCAGCTTAGGTGGCACCAAAAACGAGGAGCAGTACTTC.

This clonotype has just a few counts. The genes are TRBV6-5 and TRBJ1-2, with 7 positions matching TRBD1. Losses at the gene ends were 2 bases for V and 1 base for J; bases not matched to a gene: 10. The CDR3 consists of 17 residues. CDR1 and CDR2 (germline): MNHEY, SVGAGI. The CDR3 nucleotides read TGTGCCAGCAGTTACCCTAGCGGTCCAGGGGGTAACTATGGCTACACCTTC. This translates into CASSYPSGPGGNYGYTF.

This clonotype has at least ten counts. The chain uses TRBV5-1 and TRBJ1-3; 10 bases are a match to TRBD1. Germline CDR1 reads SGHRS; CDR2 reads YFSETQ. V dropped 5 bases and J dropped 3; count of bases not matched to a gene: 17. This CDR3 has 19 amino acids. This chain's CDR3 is CASRTAPGQGILRGNTIYF. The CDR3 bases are TGCGCCAGCAGAACTGCTCCGGGACAGGGGATCCTGCGTGGAAACACCATATATTTT.

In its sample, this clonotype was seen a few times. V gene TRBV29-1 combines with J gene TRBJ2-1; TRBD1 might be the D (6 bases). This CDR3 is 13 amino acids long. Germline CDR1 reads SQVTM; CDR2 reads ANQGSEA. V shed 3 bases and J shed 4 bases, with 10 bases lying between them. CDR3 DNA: TGCAGCGTTGATTTGAGGGGGTACAATGAGCAGTTCTTC. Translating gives CSVDLRGYNEQFF.

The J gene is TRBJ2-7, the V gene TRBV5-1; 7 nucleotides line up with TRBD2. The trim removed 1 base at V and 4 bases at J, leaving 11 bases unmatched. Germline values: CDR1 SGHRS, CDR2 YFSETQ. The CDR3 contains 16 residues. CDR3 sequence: CASSLSGGGRVYEQYF. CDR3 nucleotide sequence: TGCGCCAGCAGCTTGTCCGGCGGGGGTAGGGTATACGAGCAGTACTTC. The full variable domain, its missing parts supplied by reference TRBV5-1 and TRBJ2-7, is KAGVTQTPRYLIKTRGQQVTLSCSPISGHRSVSWYQQTPGQGLQFLFEYFSETQRNKGNFPGRFSGRQFSNSRSEMNVSTLELGDSALYLCASSLSGGGRVYEQYFGPGTRLTVT.

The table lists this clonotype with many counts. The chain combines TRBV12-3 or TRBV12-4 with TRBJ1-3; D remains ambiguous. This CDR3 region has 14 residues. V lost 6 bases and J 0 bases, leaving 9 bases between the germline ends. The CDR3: CASSLQSSGNTIYF. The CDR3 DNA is TGTGCCAGCAGCCTACAAAGCTCTGGAAACACCATATATTTT.

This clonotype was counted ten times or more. The CDR3 region has the DNA TGTGCCAGCAGTGCGGGACAGCCCCTGAGGCTGTTTTTT. Translating gives CASSAGQPLRLFF. The chain has TRBV12-3 or TRBV12-4 and TRBJ2-2, with a tentative D call TRBD1 (7 bases). The CDR3 sequence is 13 residues long. Trimming stripped 5 bases from V and 13 bases from J, with 17 bases between.